These T cell receptor beta chains were read from a single sample in a study of T cell responses to AZD1222 COVID-19 vaccine. TCRdb keeps only in-frame clones here, not all; method: immunoSEQ multiplex PCR. The table records over 150,000 clones, about 91% of them present only once. The source material was peripheral blood, sampled on day 0 of MenACWY control vaccination. The receptor set was obtained from an adult in good health. The CDR3 runs from the conserved cysteine through the conserved F or W. Fields, in order: V gene, D gene, J gene, clone size, CDR3 protein, CDR3 DNA. D genes are given only for firm matches. The listing skips clone size in some rows; elsewhere it reads once, few, many or a size class.

v_call: TRBV18
d_call: -
j_call: TRBJ2-4
clone_size: -
cdr3_aa: CASSPSIAAQGGNIQYF
cdr3_nt: TGTGCCAGCTCACCCTCCATAGCGGCGCAAGGAGGAAACATTCAGTACTTC

v_call: TRBV3-1/TRBV3-2
d_call: TRBD1
j_call: TRBJ1-4
clone_size: -
cdr3_aa: CASSLGQGVGEKLFF
cdr3_nt: TGTGCCAGCAGCTTGGGACAGGGGGTAGGGGAAAAACTGTTTTTT

v_call: TRBV10-3
d_call: TRBD2
j_call: TRBJ2-7
clone_size: -
cdr3_aa: CAITEGLAGGYEQYF
cdr3_nt: TGTGCCATCACGGAGGGGTTAGCGGGCGGCTACGAGCAGTACTTC

v_call: TRBV9
d_call: -
j_call: TRBJ1-1
clone_size: -
cdr3_aa: CASSAEQGPMNTEAFF
cdr3_nt: TGTGCCAGCAGCGCCGAACAGGGACCCATGAACACTGAAGCTTTCTTT

v_call: TRBV9
d_call: TRBD2
j_call: TRBJ2-1
clone_size: -
cdr3_aa: CASSSRAGGLADNEQFF
cdr3_nt: TGTGCCAGCAGCTCTCGAGCCGGGGGACTAGCGGACAATGAGCAGTTCTTC

v_call: TRBV5-6
d_call: TRBD2
j_call: TRBJ2-7
clone_size: -
cdr3_aa: CASSLDAGLVVYEQYF
cdr3_nt: TGTGCCAGCAGCTTGGACGCCGGACTAGTGGTCTACGAGCAGTACTTC

v_call: TRBV27
d_call: TRBD1
j_call: TRBJ2-7
clone_size: -
cdr3_aa: CASSLSGQGSEQYF
cdr3_nt: TGTGCCAGCAGTTTATCTGGACAGGGTAGCGAGCAGTACTTC

v_call: TRBV19
d_call: -
j_call: TRBJ2-7
clone_size: -
cdr3_aa: CASSSGPGGHEQYF
cdr3_nt: TGTGCCAGTAGTTCGGGTCCTGGGGGCCACGAGCAGTACTTC

v_call: TRBV28
d_call: TRBD1
j_call: TRBJ1-6
clone_size: -
cdr3_aa: CASNKQGAQSPLHF
cdr3_nt: TGTGCCAGCAACAAACAGGGGGCGCAGTCACCCCTCCACTTT

v_call: TRBV7-9
d_call: -
j_call: TRBJ1-5
clone_size: -
cdr3_aa: CASSLVNQPQHF
cdr3_nt: TGTGCCAGCAGCTTAGTCAATCAGCCCCAGCATTTT

v_call: TRBV4-2
d_call: TRBD1
j_call: TRBJ2-7
clone_size: -
cdr3_aa: CASSIGTVSYEQYF
cdr3_nt: TGTGCCAGCAGCATCGGGACAGTCTCCTACGAGCAGTACTTC

v_call: TRBV11-1
d_call: -
j_call: TRBJ2-5
clone_size: -
cdr3_aa: CASSLSQTPGETQYF
cdr3_nt: TGTGCCAGCAGCTTGTCACAGACCCCCGGGGAGACCCAGTACTTC

v_call: TRBV25-1
d_call: -
j_call: TRBJ1-2
clone_size: -
cdr3_aa: CASSDRQDLDGYTF
cdr3_nt: TGTGCCAGCAGTGACCGACAGGACCTTGATGGCTACACCTTC

v_call: TRBV14
d_call: TRBD2
j_call: TRBJ2-2
clone_size: -
cdr3_aa: CASSLGLASNTGELFF
cdr3_nt: TGTGCCAGCAGCCTTGGACTAGCGAGTAACACCGGGGAGCTGTTTTTT

v_call: TRBV11-2
d_call: -
j_call: TRBJ1-1
clone_size: -
cdr3_aa: CASSLRPNTEAFF
cdr3_nt: TGTGCCAGCAGCTTACGGCCGAACACTGAAGCTTTCTTT

v_call: TRBV9
d_call: TRBD2
j_call: TRBJ2-7
clone_size: -
cdr3_aa: CASSVSLAGVHEQYF
cdr3_nt: TGTGCCAGCAGCGTAAGCTTAGCGGGAGTCCACGAGCAGTACTTC

v_call: TRBV7-3
d_call: -
j_call: TRBJ2-2
clone_size: -
cdr3_aa: CASSLGGATNTGELFF
cdr3_nt: TGTGCCAGCAGCTTAGGGGGGGCCACGAACACCGGGGAGCTGTTTTTT

v_call: TRBV3-1/TRBV3-2
d_call: -
j_call: TRBJ2-1
clone_size: -
cdr3_aa: CASSQETPDNEQFF
cdr3_nt: TGTGCCAGCAGCCAGGAGACACCTGACAATGAGCAGTTCTTC

v_call: TRBV25-1
d_call: -
j_call: TRBJ1-6
clone_size: once
cdr3_aa: CASSEGGNSPLHF
cdr3_nt: TGTGCCAGCAGTGAAGGGGGTAATTCACCCCTCCACTTT

v_call: TRBV5-1
d_call: -
j_call: TRBJ2-7
clone_size: -
cdr3_aa: CASSLEAGEQYF
cdr3_nt: TGCGCCAGCAGCTTAGAGGCGGGCGAGCAGTACTTC

v_call: TRBV3-1/TRBV3-2
d_call: TRBD1
j_call: TRBJ2-7
clone_size: -
cdr3_aa: CASSQDPSTGAEQYF
cdr3_nt: TGTGCCAGCAGCCAAGACCCCTCGACAGGGGCCGAGCAGTACTTC

v_call: TRBV29-1
d_call: -
j_call: TRBJ1-2
clone_size: -
cdr3_aa: CSVGHDLYGYTF
cdr3_nt: TGCAGCGTTGGACACGACCTCTATGGCTACACCTTC

v_call: TRBV19
d_call: -
j_call: TRBJ2-1
clone_size: -
cdr3_aa: CASSIRTRWEQFF
cdr3_nt: TGTGCCAGTAGTATTAGAACTAGGTGGGAGCAGTTCTTC

v_call: TRBV11-3
d_call: TRBD2
j_call: TRBJ2-1
clone_size: -
cdr3_aa: CASSLGNIAGGRGEQFF
cdr3_nt: TGTGCCAGCAGCTTGGGGAATATCGCGGGAGGGCGGGGTGAGCAGTTCTTC

v_call: TRBV24-1
d_call: TRBD1
j_call: TRBJ1-4
clone_size: -
cdr3_aa: CATSDSGQVGEKLFF
cdr3_nt: TGTGCCACCAGTGATTCGGGACAGGTCGGGGAAAAACTGTTTTTT

v_call: TRBV5-4
d_call: -
j_call: TRBJ1-1
clone_size: -
cdr3_aa: CASSSRPNTEAFF
cdr3_nt: TGTGCCAGCAGCTCGAGGCCCAACACTGAAGCTTTCTTT

v_call: TRBV11-3
d_call: TRBD1
j_call: TRBJ2-3
clone_size: -
cdr3_aa: CASSLGTGKDTQYF
cdr3_nt: TGTGCCAGCAGCCTAGGGACAGGGAAAGATACGCAGTATTTT

v_call: TRBV19
d_call: -
j_call: TRBJ2-5
clone_size: once
cdr3_aa: CASSIDQGKTQYF
cdr3_nt: TGTGCCAGTAGTATTGACCAGGGGAAGACCCAGTACTTC

v_call: TRBV4-2
d_call: -
j_call: TRBJ2-3
clone_size: -
cdr3_aa: CASSAGGTDTQYF
cdr3_nt: TGTGCCAGCTCGGCAGGGGGCACAGATACGCAGTATTTT

v_call: TRBV7-2
d_call: -
j_call: TRBJ2-7
clone_size: -
cdr3_aa: CASSLGLPEQYF
cdr3_nt: TGTGCCAGCAGCTTAGGTCTGCCCGAGCAGTACTTC

v_call: TRBV9
d_call: TRBD2
j_call: TRBJ2-1
clone_size: -
cdr3_aa: CASSGNSGRAIQEQFF
cdr3_nt: TGTGCCAGCAGCGGGAATAGCGGGAGGGCCATCCAGGAGCAGTTCTTC

v_call: TRBV27
d_call: -
j_call: TRBJ2-4
clone_size: -
cdr3_aa: CASSLGRRELIQYF
cdr3_nt: TGTGCCAGCTCGCTCGGTAGGAGGGAACTCATTCAGTACTTC